Each of the 14 T cell receptor beta chains below was sequenced from the same sample in a study of human T cells and chemical hapten exposure. Noted time point: patch test 3, about 24 weeks after DPC sensitization. Treatment denoted: therapeutic diphenylcyclopropenone sensitization with weekly scalp DPC. TCRdb re-called the RACE reads with MiXCR, one entry per CDR3 protein. Here the sample spans 95,000 to 150,000 distinct CDR3 sequences, over 9% being singletons. The sample here was whole blood, taken in connection with sensitization to the hapten diphenylcyclopropenone (DPC). Every receptor here comes from a woman aged 45 to 65 with alopecia areata. Some clones in this sample may be carry-over from other donors' samples.

This clonotype was recorded at least ten times. The rearrangement links TRBV20-1 to TRBJ2-7, with D perhaps matching TRBD1 (6 bases). This CDR3 contains 12 residues. Trimming removed 3 bases from V and 2 bases from J, with 8 bases in between. CDR1 is DFQATT and CDR2 is SNEGSKA in the germline V gene (reference sequence). For the CDR3, the DNA is TGCAGTGCTAGGGGACAAGCCTACGAGCAGTACTTC. It codes for CSARGQAYEQYF.

This rearrangement joins TRBV2 to TRBJ2-5; D tentatively reads TRBD1 or TRBD2 (6 bases each). V dropped 6 bases and J dropped 5 bases, with 13 bases sitting between them. Germline lookup yields CDR1 SNHLY and CDR2 FYNNEI. This CDR3 contains 13 residues. The CDR3 is CASSGGRGETQYF. The CDR3 DNA is TGTGCCAGCAGCGGGGGCCGAGGGGAGACCCAGTACTTC.

V gene TRBV30 combines with J gene TRBJ1-2, with 8 bases lining up with TRBD1. V lost 3 bases to trimming and J lost 3 bases; unmatched junction nucleotides: 3. The CDR3 spans 13 residues. CDR1 is GTSNPN and CDR2 is SVGIG in the germline V gene (reference sequence). The chain's CDR3 is CAWSAGGDYGYTF. The CDR3 DNA reads as TGTGCCTGGAGCGCAGGGGGCGACTATGGCTACACCTTC.

This clonotype occurred a few times. The chain links TRBV20-1 to TRBJ1-1; 7 nucleotides agree with TRBD1. Germline-derived CDR1 and CDR2 are DFQATT and SNEGSKA (reference sequence). The junction had 6 bases not matched to a gene; V was cut back by 6 bases and J by 2 bases. There are 13 residues in the CDR3. DNA for the CDR3: TGCAGTGCCCCGGACAGGATCAACACTGAAGCTTTCTTT. It specifies CSAPDRINTEAFF.

The chain carries TRBV7-2 and TRBJ2-3; the D gene could be TRBD1 or TRBD2 (6 bases each). The germline V gene has CDR1 SGHTA and CDR2 FQGNSA. V was clipped by 2 bases and J by 2 bases, with 11 bases between them. CDR3 length: 15 amino acids. The CDR3 DNA is TGTGCCAGCAGCTTAAGGAGGGGGTCCACAGATACGCAGTATTTT. This encodes CASSLRRGSTDTQYF. Variable domain in full (rest from reference TRBV7-2 and TRBJ2-3): GAGVSQSPSNKVTEKGKDVELRCDPISGHTALYWYRQSLGQGLEFLIYFQGNSAPDKSGLPSDRFSAERTGGSVSTLTIQRTQQEDSAVYLCASSLRRGSTDTQYFGPGTRLTVL.

The CDR3 region is CASSQVQGTSGQETQYF. The CDR3 DNA reads as TGTGCCAGCAGCCAAGTCCAAGGGACTAGCGGGCAAGAGACCCAGTACTTC. The chain employs TRBV4-2 and TRBJ2-5; TRBD2 aligns across 12 bases. The V gene's germline CDR1 is LGHNA and CDR2 YNFKEQ. The V segment lost 1 base and the J segment 2 bases; nucleotides outside the gene matches: 5. The CDR3 is made up of 17 amino acids.

The chain couples TRBV28 to TRBJ1-1; D not resolved. Germline V gives CDR1 MDHEN, CDR2 SYDVKM. The V gene lost 1 base and the J gene lost 11 bases, with 14 bases spanning the gap. The CDR3 loop spans 13 amino acids. The CDR3 DNA follows: TGTGCCAGCAGTTTATCCCCCGATGTAGGGGCTTTCTTT. Its translation: CASSLSPDVGAFF.

This chain links TRBV20-1 with TRBJ1-1; unclear D gene. The length of the CDR3 is 12 residues. Trimming removed 5 bases at V and 1 base at J, with 8 bases between. CDR1 DFQATT and CDR2 SNEGSKA come from the germline V gene (reference sequence). Here the CDR3 reads CSAPDWNTEAFF. The DNA of the CDR3 is TGCAGTGCTCCAGACTGGAACACTGAAGCTTTCTTT.

For this clonotype: Compared with germline, one end of the junction differs, possibly owing to a read error. DNA for the CDR3: TGCAGTGCTGTGGTGAACTCTGAAGCTTTCTTT. Protein product: CSAVVNSEAFF. The rearrangement joins TRBV20-1 to TRBJ1-1; D not certain. This CDR3 comprises 11 residues. Germline lookup yields CDR1 DFQATT and CDR2 SNEGSKA (reference sequence).

Details on this clonotype: This may come from a read error, since a much larger clone is one base off. Without the conserved terminal phenylalanine or tryptophan, this CDR3 likely stems from a read error. V gene TRBV10-3 combines with J gene TRBJ2-2; no clear D gene. V was clipped by 3 bases and J by 0 bases, with 8 bases between them. Germline V gives CDR1 ENHRY, CDR2 SYGVKD. The CDR3 totals 15 residues. Here the CDR3 DNA reads TGTGCCATCAGTGATGGGCAGACGAACACCGGGGAGCTGTTTTCT. Protein: CAISDGQTNTGELFS.

This clonotype was counted between two and nine times. The J gene is TRBJ1-1, the V gene TRBV7-9, with D perhaps TRBD1 (5 bases). This CDR3 has 14 amino acids. Per germline, CDR1 SEHNR and CDR2 FQNEAQ (reference sequence). Trimming took 5 bases from V and 4 from J, leaving 14 bases between them. The CDR3 protein is CASSPLREGTEAFF. DNA for the CDR3: TGTGCCAGCAGCCCACTCAGGGAGGGCACTGAAGCTTTCTTT. Combining the CDR3 with reference TRBV7-9 and TRBJ1-1 gives the whole variable domain DTGVSQNPRHKITKRGQNVTFRCDPISEHNRLYWYRQTLGQGPEFLTYFQNEAQLEKSRLLSDRFSAERPKGSFSTLEIQRTEQGDSAMYLCASSPLREGTEAFFGQGTRLTVV.

This clonotype turned up a few times. This chain links TRBV9 with TRBJ2-5; D uncertain. Trimming stripped 3 bases from V and 5 bases from J, with 8 bases between. Germline-derived CDR1 and CDR2 are SGDLS and YYNGEE. The CDR3 has 12 amino acids. The CDR3 nucleotides read TGTGCCAGCAGCGCCGAACCGGAGACCCAGTACTTC. This sequence encodes CASSAEPETQYF.

The V and J genes are TRBV9 and TRBJ2-6; a possible D gene is TRBD2 (5 bases). CDR1 is SGDLS and CDR2 is YYNGEE in the germline V gene. With 0 bases removed from V and 4 bases from J, the gap between germline ends came to 8 bases. This CDR3 has 15 amino acids. The CDR3, as DNA: TGTGCCAGCAGCGTAGGAGGGTCCGGGGCCAACGTCCTGACTTTC. It encodes CASSVGGSGANVLTF.

This clonotype came up many times. The chain is built from TRBV6-5 and TRBJ2-3; a weak D match, TRBD2 (6 bases). The germline gives CDR1 MNHEY, CDR2 SVGAGI. The V and J ends lost 4 bases and 0 bases respectively, with 14 bases between them. The CDR3 loop spans 16 amino acids. CDR3 residues: CASSLLAATSTDTQYF. The CDR3 DNA reads as TGTGCCAGCAGTTTACTAGCTGCGACTAGCACAGATACGCAGTATTTT.